The subject of this entry is one TCR beta chain. Its antigen is as yet unknown. Amplified TCR beta CDR3 regions derived from RNA transcripts. Initially, a first-round RT-PCR of the TCR CDR3 employed the HTBI primer set. TCRdb independently ran MiXCR on the multiplex PCR reads; one entry per CDR3 protein. The top ten clones hold 45% to 50% of a sample with some 490,000 distinct CDR3 sequences, roughly 22% of them seen once. The record originates from a study of T cells in Graves' hyperthyroidism and ophthalmopathy. The CDR3 contains 14 residues. Germline V gives CDR1 SEHNR, CDR2 FQNEAQ (reference sequence). Deletions cut 5 bases from V and 4 bases from J, with 14 bases between. Study outcomes and limitations: Expanded thyroid clonotypes (above 0.001) were mostly also found in blood.

Enrolled ophthalmopathy patients presented with a Clinical Activity Score of at least 3, a NOSPECS grade of at least 4, and disease duration under 3 months. The receptor's source is a woman in her 70s with Graves' ophthalmopathy. J is TRBJ2-5 and V is TRBV7-9; D ambiguous. Sequenced material: blood. The CDR3 here is CASSLRTTGETQYF. CDR3 nucleotides: TGTGCCAGCAGCCTCAGGACGACGGGAGAGACCCAGTACTTC. The full variable domain, its missing parts supplied by reference TRBV7-9 and TRBJ2-5, is DTGVSQNPRHKITKRGQNVTFRCDPISEHNRLYWYRQTLGQGPEFLTYFQNEAQLEKSRLLSDRFSAERPKGSFSTLEIQRTEQGDSAMYLCASSLRTTGETQYFGPGTRLLVL.